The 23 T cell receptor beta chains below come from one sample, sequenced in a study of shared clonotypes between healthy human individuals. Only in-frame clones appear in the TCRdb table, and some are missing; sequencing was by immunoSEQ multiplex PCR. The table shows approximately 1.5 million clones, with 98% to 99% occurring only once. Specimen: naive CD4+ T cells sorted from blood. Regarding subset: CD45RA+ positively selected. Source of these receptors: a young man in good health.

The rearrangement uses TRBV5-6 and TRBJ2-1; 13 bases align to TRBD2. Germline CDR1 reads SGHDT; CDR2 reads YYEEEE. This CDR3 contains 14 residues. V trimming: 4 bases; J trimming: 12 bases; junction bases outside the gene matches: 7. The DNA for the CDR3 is TGTGCCAGCAGCATAGGGACTAGCGGGATGGGGCAGTTCTTC. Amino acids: CASSIGTSGMGQFF.

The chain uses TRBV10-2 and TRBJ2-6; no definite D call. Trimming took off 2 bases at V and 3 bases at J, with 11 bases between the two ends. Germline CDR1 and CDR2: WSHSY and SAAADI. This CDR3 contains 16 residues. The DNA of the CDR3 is TGCGCCAGCAGTGAGAATTTGGTAGGTGGGGCCAACGTCCTGACTTTC. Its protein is CASSENLVGGANVLTF.

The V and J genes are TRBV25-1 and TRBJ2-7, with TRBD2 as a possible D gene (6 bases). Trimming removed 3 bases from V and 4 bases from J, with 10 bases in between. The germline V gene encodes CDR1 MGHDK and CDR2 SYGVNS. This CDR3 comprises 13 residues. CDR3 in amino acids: CASSDLRGYEQYF. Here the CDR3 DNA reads TGTGCCAGCAGTGACCTACGGGGGTACGAGCAGTACTTC.

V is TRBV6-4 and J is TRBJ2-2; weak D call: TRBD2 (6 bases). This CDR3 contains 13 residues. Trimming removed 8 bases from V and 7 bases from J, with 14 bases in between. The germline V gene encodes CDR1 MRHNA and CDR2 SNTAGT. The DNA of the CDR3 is TGTGCCAGCGGGAACAAGGAGGGCGGGGAGCTGTTTTTT. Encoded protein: CASGNKEGGELFF.

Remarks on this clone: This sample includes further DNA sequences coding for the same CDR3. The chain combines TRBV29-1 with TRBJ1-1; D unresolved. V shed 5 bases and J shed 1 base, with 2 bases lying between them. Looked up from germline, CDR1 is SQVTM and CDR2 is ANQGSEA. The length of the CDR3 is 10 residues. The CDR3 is CSVQNTEAFF. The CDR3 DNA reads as TGCAGCGTTCAGAACACTGAAGCTTTCTTT.

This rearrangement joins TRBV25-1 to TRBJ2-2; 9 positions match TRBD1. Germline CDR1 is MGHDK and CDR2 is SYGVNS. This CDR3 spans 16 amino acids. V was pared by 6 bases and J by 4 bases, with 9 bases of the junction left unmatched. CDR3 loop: CASRKQGADGTGELFF. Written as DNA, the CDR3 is TGTGCCAGCAGAAAACAGGGGGCGGATGGCACCGGGGAGCTGTTTTTT.

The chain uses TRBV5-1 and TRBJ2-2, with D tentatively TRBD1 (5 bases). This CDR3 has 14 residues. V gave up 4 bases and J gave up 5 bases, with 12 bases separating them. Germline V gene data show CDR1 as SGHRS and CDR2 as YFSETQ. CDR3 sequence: CASSPQGWTGELFF. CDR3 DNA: TGCGCCAGCAGCCCTCAGGGCTGGACCGGGGAGCTGTTTTTT.

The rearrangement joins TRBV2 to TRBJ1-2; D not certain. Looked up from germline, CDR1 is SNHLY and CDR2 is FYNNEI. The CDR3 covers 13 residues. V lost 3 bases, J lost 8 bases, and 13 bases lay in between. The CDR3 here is CASSDGVWGGYTF. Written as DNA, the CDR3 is TGTGCCAGCAGTGATGGTGTTTGGGGAGGCTACACCTTC.

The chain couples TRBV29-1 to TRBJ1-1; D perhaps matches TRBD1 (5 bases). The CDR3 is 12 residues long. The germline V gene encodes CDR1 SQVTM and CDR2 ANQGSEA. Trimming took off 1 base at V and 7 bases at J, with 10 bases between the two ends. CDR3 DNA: TGCAGCGTTGAAGGGGGCGCGGTTGAAGCTTTCTTT. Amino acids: CSVEGGAVEAFF.

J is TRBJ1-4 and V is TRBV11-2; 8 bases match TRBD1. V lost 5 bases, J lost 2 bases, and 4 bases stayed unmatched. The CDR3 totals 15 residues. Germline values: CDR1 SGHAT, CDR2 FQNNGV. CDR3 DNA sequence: TGTGCCAGCAGCACTACAGGGGGTACTAATGAAAAACTGTTTTTT. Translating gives CASSTTGGTNEKLFF.

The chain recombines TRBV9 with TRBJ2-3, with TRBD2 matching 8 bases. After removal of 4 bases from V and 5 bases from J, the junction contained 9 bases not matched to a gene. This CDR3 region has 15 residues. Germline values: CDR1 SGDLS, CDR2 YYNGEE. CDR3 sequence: CASSPRLATEDTQYF. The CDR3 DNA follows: TGTGCCAGCAGCCCCAGACTAGCGACGGAAGATACGCAGTATTTT.

For the CDR3, the DNA is TGTGCCACCCAAAAACGGGAGGGCCCCTTCGCGAACACCGGGGAGCTGTTTTTT. Translating it yields CATQKREGPFANTGELFF. The gene calls are TRBV19 and TRBJ2-2; 8 nucleotides match TRBD2. V shed 10 bases and J 0 bases; nucleotides not matched to a gene: 16. CDR1 is LNHDA, CDR2 SQIVND, per germline (reference sequence). CDR3 length: 18 residues.

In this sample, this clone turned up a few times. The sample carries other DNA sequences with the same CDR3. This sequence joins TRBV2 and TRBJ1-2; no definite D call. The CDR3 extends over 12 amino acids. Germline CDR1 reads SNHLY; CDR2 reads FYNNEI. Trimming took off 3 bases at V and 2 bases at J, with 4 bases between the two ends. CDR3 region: CASSEVNYGYTF. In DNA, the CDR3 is TGTGCCAGCAGTGAGGTAAACTATGGCTACACCTTC.

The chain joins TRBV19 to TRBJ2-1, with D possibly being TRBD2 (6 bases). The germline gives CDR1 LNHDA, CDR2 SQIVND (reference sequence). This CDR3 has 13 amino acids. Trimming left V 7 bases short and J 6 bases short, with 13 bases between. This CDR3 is CASNPRGINEQFF. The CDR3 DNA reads TGTGCCAGTAACCCTCGGGGGATCAATGAGCAGTTCTTC.

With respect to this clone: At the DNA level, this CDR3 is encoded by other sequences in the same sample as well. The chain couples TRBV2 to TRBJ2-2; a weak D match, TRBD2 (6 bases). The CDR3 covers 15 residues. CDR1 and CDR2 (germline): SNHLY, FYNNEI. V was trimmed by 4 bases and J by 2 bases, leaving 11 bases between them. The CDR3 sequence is CASSGLAANTGELFF. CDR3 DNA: TGTGCCAGCAGTGGTTTAGCGGCAAACACCGGGGAGCTGTTTTTT.

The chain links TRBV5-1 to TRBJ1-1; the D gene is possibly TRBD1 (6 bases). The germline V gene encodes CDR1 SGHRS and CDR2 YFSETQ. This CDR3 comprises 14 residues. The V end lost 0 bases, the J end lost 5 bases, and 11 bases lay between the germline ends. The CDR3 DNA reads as TGCGCCAGCAGCTTGGGCGCAGGGGTAACTGAAGCTTTCTTT. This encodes CASSLGAGVTEAFF.

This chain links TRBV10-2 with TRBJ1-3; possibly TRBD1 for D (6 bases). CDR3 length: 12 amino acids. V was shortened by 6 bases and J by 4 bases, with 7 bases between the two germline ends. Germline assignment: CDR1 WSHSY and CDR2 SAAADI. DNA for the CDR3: TGCGCCAGCAGCGGACAGGGAAACACCATATATTTT. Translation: CASSGQGNTIYF.

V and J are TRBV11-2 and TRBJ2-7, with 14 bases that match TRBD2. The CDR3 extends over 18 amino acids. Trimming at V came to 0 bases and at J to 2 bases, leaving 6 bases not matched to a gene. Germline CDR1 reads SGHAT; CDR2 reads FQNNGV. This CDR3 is CASSLEGLAGESAYEQYF. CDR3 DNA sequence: TGTGCCAGCAGCTTAGAGGGACTAGCGGGAGAAAGTGCCTACGAGCAGTACTTC.

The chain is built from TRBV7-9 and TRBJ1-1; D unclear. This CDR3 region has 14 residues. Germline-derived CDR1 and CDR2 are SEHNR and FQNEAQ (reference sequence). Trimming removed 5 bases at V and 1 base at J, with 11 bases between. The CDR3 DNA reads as TGTGCCAGCAGCCCTCATGGGTCGAACACTGAAGCTTTCTTT. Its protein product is CASSPHGSNTEAFF.

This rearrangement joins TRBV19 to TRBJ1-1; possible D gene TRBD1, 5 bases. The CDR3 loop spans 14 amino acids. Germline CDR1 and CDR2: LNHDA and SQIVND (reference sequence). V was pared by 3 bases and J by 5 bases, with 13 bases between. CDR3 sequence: CASSILRGETEAFF. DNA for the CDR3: TGTGCCAGTAGTATTCTGCGGGGGGAAACTGAAGCTTTCTTT.

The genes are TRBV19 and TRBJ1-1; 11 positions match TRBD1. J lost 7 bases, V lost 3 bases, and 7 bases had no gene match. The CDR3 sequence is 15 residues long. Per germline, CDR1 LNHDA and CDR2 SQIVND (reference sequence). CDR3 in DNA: TGTGCCAGTAGTATTCGGACAGGGGGCGGTTTTGAAGCTTTCTTT. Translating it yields CASSIRTGGGFEAFF.

Here the CDR3 reads CASSETAEQFF. CDR3 DNA: TGTGCCAGCAGCGAAACAGCGGAGCAGTTCTTC. The V gene is TRBV2, the J gene TRBJ2-1; the D is unclear. The germline V gene has CDR1 SNHLY and CDR2 FYNNEI. CDR3 length: 11 amino acids. V lost 6 bases and J lost 10, with 10 bases in between.

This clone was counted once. The CDR3 protein is CASSPGQLSEQYF. Here the CDR3 DNA reads TGTGCCAGCAGCCCGGGACAGCTCTCCGAGCAGTACTTC. The chain links TRBV11-2 to TRBJ2-7, with 7 bases identical to TRBD1. J lost 6 bases, V lost 5 bases, and 7 bases had no gene match. Germline V gene sequence: CDR1 SGHAT, CDR2 FQNNGV. The CDR3 is 13 amino acids.